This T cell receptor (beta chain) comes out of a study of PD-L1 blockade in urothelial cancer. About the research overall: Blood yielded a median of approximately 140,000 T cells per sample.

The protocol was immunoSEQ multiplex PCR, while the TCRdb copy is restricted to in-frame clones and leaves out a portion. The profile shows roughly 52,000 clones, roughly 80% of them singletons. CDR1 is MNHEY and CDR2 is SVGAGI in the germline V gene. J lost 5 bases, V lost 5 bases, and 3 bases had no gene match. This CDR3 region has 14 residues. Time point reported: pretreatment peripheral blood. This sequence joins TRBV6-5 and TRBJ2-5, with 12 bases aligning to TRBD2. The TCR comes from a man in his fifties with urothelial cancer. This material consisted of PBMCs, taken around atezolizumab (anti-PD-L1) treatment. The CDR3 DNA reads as TGTGCCAGCAGTAGAGGGACTAGCGGGGAGACCCAGTACTTC. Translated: CASSRGTSGETQYF.